Below, 2 T cell receptor beta chains from the same sample are listed, as sequenced in a study of chemoradiotherapy in HPV16-positive cancers. Clones were read by immunoSEQ multiplex PCR, and TCRdb kept only the in-frame ones, dropping some. The table lists 40,000 to 65,000 clones, around 90% of them singletons. The input for sequencing was blood, taken from a patient who underwent chemoradiotherapy. Every receptor here comes from a human donor with HPV-associated anogenital cancer.

The CDR3 region is CASSFRGVQETQYF. The CDR3 DNA follows: TGTGCCAGCAGCTTCCGGGGTGTCCAAGAGACCCAGTACTTC. The chain uses TRBV11-2 and TRBJ2-5, with D maybe TRBD2 (5 bases). The CDR3 spans 14 residues. Trimming cost V 3 bases and J 1 base, with 9 bases left between them. CDR1 SGHAT and CDR2 FQNNGV come from the germline V gene.

This sequence joins TRBV19 and TRBJ1-2; no definite D call. Trimming left V 6 bases short and J 4 bases short, with 15 bases between. Germline CDR1 and CDR2: LNHDA and SQIVND (reference sequence). The CDR3 is made up of 14 amino acids. CDR3 DNA sequence: TGTGCCAGTAGGCAACCCCAGGATCGCTATGGCTACACCTTC. Protein: CASRQPQDRYGYTF. Looking up the rest from reference TRBV19 and TRBJ1-2 gives the full variable domain: DGGITQSPKYLFRKEGQNVTLSCEQNLNHDAMYWYRQDPGQGLRLIYYSQIVNDFQKGDIAEGYSVSREKKESFPLTVTSAQKNPTAFYLCASRQPQDRYGYTFGSGTRLTVV.